This T cell receptor beta chain is from a study of blood T cell repertoires in COVID-19. Whole-study context: The United States, Italy and Spain supplied acute and convalescent COVID-19 samples.

The germline gives CDR1 KGHSH, CDR2 LQKENI. The CDR3 consists of 16 residues. The trim removed 2 bases at V and 4 bases at J, leaving 5 bases unmatched. Original processing notes: Reference gene primers were amplified, and this amplification served to estimate nucleated cell counts. Sequencing used immunoSEQ multiplex PCR; TCRdb keeps in-frame clones, though not all of them. D and trimming were read from the DNA, whereas the V and J calls and clone size are those reported in that table. The sample has under 200,000 clones; 83% are singletons. This chain connects TRBV18 to TRBJ2-2; 9 positions match TRBD1. Sequencing was carried out using peripheral blood. The TCR comes from a woman in her 70s who had recovered from COVID-19. CDR3 residues: CASSPRQGGSTGELFF. The CDR3 DNA is TGTGCCAGCTCACCAAGACAGGGGGGAAGCACCGGGGAGCTGTTTTTT.